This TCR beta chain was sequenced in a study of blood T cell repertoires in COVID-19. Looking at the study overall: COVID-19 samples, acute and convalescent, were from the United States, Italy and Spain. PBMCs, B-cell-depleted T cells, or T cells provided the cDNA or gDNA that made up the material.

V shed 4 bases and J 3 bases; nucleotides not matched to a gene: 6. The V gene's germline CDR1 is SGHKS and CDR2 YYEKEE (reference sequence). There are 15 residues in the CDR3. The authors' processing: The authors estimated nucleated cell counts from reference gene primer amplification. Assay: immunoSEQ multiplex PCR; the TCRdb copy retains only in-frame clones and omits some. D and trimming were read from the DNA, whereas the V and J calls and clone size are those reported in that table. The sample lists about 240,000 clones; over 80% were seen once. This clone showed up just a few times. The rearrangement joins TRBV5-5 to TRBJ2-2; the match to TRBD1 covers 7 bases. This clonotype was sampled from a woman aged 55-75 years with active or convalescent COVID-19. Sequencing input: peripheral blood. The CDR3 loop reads CASSPIQGHTGELFF. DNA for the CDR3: TGTGCCAGCAGCCCAATACAGGGGCACACCGGGGAGCTGTTTTTT.